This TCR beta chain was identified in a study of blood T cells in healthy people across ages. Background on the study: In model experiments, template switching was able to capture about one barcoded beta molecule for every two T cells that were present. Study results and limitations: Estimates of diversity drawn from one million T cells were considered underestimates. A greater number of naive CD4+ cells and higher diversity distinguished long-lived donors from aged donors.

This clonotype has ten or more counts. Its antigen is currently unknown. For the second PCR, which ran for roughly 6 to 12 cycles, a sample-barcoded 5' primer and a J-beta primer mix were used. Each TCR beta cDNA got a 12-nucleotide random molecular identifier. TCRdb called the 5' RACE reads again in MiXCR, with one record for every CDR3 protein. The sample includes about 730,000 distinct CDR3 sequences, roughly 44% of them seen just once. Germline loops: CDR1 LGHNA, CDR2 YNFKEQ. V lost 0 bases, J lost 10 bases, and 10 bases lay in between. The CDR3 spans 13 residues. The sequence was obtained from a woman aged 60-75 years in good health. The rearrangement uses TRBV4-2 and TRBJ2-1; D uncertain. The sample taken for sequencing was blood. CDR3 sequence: CASSQEPKGEQFF. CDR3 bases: TGTGCCAGCAGCCAAGAACCGAAAGGGGAGCAGTTCTTC.